The rows below give T cell receptor beta chains drawn from one sample of a study of blood T cell repertoires in COVID-19. Only in-frame clones appear in the TCRdb table, and some are missing; sequencing was by immunoSEQ multiplex PCR. The sample includes roughly 230,000 clones, around 80% of them seen just once. Sequencing was performed on peripheral blood. The receptors stem from a woman of 80 years or more with COVID-19, enrolled during active disease. Both conserved end residues are part of each CDR3. D genes are given only for firm matches. Clone size, where shown, is once, few, many, or a class for clones that have expanded.

clone size	D gene	V gene	J gene	CDR3 protein	CDR3 DNA
.	.	TRBV7-9	TRBJ2-5	CASGPTQETQYF	TGTGCCAGCGGGCCTACCCAAGAGACCCAGTACTTC
.	.	TRBV27	TRBJ1-2	CASSGQGWQGYTF	TGTGCCAGCAGTGGGCAGGGCTGGCAGGGCTACACCTTC
.	TRBD1	TRBV18	TRBJ1-6	CASSPGTDNSPLHF	TGTGCCAGCTCACCAGGGACAGATAATTCACCCCTCCACTTT
.	.	TRBV5-1	TRBJ1-6	CASSLDDTHYNSPLHF	TGCGCCAGCAGCCTGGATGACACGCATTATAATTCACCCCTCCACTTT
.	TRBD2	TRBV7-8	TRBJ2-1	CASAPAGGGAEQFF	TGTGCCAGCGCCCCCGCCGGCGGGGGGGCTGAGCAGTTCTTC
.	TRBD1	TRBV3-1/TRBV3-2	TRBJ1-6	CASSHRGRDNSPLHF	TGTGCCAGCAGCCACAGGGGGAGAGATAATTCACCCCTCCACTTT
.	.	TRBV19	TRBJ1-6	CASSPTGNAGSPLHF	TGTGCCAGTAGTCCTACGGGCAATGCGGGTTCACCCCTCCACTTT
.	TRBD1	TRBV18	TRBJ1-1	CASSPDRGREAFF	TGTGCCAGCTCACCCGACAGGGGCCGCGAAGCTTTCTTT
.	.	TRBV28	TRBJ2-5	CASSLEGAMAQYF	TGTGCCAGCAGTTTAGAGGGAGCCATGGCCCAGTACTTC
once	.	TRBV7-3	TRBJ2-1	CASSLGAGPMNNEQFF	TGTGCCAGCAGCTTAGGGGCGGGGCCTATGAACAATGAGCAGTTCTTC
once	TRBD1	TRBV4-2	TRBJ1-1	CASSLGTGKGLSTEAFF	TGTGCCAGCAGCCTAGGGACAGGGAAAGGCCTGAGCACTGAAGCTTTCTTT
.	TRBD1	TRBV3-1/TRBV3-2	TRBJ1-4	CASSQGGTGEKLFF	TGTGCCAGCAGCCAAGGGGGGACAGGGGAAAAACTGTTTTTT
.	.	TRBV3-1/TRBV3-2	TRBJ1-1	CASSQVGGKAEAFF	TGTGCCAGCAGCCAAGTGGGGGGTAAAGCTGAAGCTTTCTTT
.	TRBD1	TRBV6-2/TRBV6-3	TRBJ2-1	CASSTRTGASGEQFF	TGTGCCAGCAGTACTCGGACAGGGGCGAGCGGTGAGCAGTTCTTC
.	.	TRBV11-2	TRBJ1-1	CASSPRQVNTEAFF	TGTGCCAGCAGCCCTCGACAGGTTAACACTGAAGCTTTCTTT
once	TRBD1	TRBV18	TRBJ2-5	CASSQQGALEETQYF	TGTGCCAGCTCACAACAGGGGGCGCTTGAAGAGACCCAGTACTTC
.	.	TRBV6-4	TRBJ2-2	CASSAESGVTGELFF	TGTGCCAGCAGTGCTGAATCGGGTGTCACCGGGGAGCTGTTTTTT
.	TRBD1	TRBV9	TRBJ1-2	CASSATGTGYTF	TGTGCCAGCAGCGCGACAGGGACTGGCTACACCTTC
.	.	TRBV19	TRBJ2-1	CASRYPGTTSFYNEQFF	TGTGCCAGTCGATATCCCGGGACAACGAGCTTCTACAATGAGCAGTTCTTC
once	TRBD1	TRBV4-1	TRBJ1-5	CASSGQGGNQPQHF	TGCGCCAGCAGCGGACAGGGGGGCAATCAGCCCCAGCATTTT
.	TRBD1	TRBV6-6	TRBJ2-7	CASSSGTATYEQYF	TGTGCCAGCAGTTCCGGGACAGCCACCTACGAGCAGTACTTC
.	.	TRBV10-3	TRBJ1-1	CAISIDSGSLNTEAFF	TGTGCCATCAGTATCGATTCAGGATCCTTGAACACTGAAGCTTTCTTT
.	.	TRBV3-1/TRBV3-2	TRBJ1-4	CASSHSGGQGYEKLFF	TGTGCCAGCAGCCACTCCGGAGGGCAGGGCTATGAAAAACTGTTTTTT
.	.	TRBV11-3	TRBJ1-6	CASSLYENSPLHF	TGTGCCAGCAGCTTATATGAGAATTCACCCCTCCACTTT
.	.	TRBV21-1	TRBJ2-3	CASSNSAVPTDTQYF	TGTGCCAGCAGCAACTCAGCGGTACCCACAGATACGCAGTATTTT
.	TRBD2	TRBV6-1	TRBJ2-3	CASSDAAGGPDTQYF	TGTGCCAGCAGTGACGCAGCGGGGGGGCCAGATACGCAGTATTTT
.	.	TRBV10-3	TRBJ2-6	CATRGNSGQPSGANVLTF	TGTGCCACTAGGGGAAATAGTGGACAACCCTCTGGGGCCAACGTCCTGACTTTC
.	TRBD1	TRBV24-1	TRBJ2-2	CATSDLGDRGRSTGELFF	TGTGCCACCAGTGATTTGGGGGACAGGGGGCGAAGCACCGGGGAGCTGTTTTTT
.	TRBD2	TRBV2	TRBJ2-5	CASSERGLAGQETQYF	TGTGCCAGCAGTGAAAGAGGACTAGCGGGGCAAGAGACCCAGTACTTC
.	TRBD2	TRBV7-2	TRBJ2-7	CASSLVLSGGDRGEQYF	TGTGCCAGCAGCTTAGTGCTATCGGGAGGGGACCGAGGGGAGCAGTACTTC
.	TRBD2	TRBV19	TRBJ2-7	CASSLHSGGTYEQYF	TGTGCCAGTAGCCTCCATAGCGGGGGGACCTACGAGCAGTACTTC
.	.	TRBV19	TRBJ1-5	CASSIGQPNQPQHF	TGTGCCAGTAGTATTGGACAGCCAAATCAGCCCCAGCATTTT
.	.	TRBV19	TRBJ2-6	CASEVPGANVLTF	TGTGCCAGCGAGGTACCTGGGGCCAACGTCCTGACTTTC
.	.	TRBV19	TRBJ1-2	CASSRSQGYGYTF	TGTGCCAGTAGTAGATCCCAGGGGTATGGCTACACCTTC
.	TRBD1	TRBV20-1	TRBJ1-2	CSAQGGYGYTF	TGCAGTGCTCAGGGGGGCTATGGCTACACCTTC
.	.	TRBV7-2	TRBJ1-1	CASSSPPLPGAFF	TGTGCCAGCAGCTCCCCCCCCCTCCCGGGGGCTTTCTTT
.	TRBD1	TRBV5-8	TRBJ1-2	CASSLFVTGGDFGPGYTF	TGTGCCAGCAGCTTGTTTGTGACAGGGGGTGATTTTGGGCCGGGCTACACCTTC
.	TRBD1	TRBV6-5	TRBJ1-1	CASSYGSTGANTEAFF	TGTGCCAGCAGTTACGGATCAACAGGGGCGAACACTGAAGCTTTCTTT
.	.	TRBV4-2	TRBJ1-6	CASSQEAGRNSPLHF	TGTGCCAGCAGCCAAGAAGCAGGGAGGAATTCACCCCTCCACTTT
.	.	TRBV15	TRBJ2-5	CATSREFREQETQYF	TGTGCCACCAGCAGAGAGTTCCGGGAGCAAGAGACCCAGTACTTC
.	.	TRBV28	TRBJ1-1	CASSPSGGAYTEAFF	TGTGCCAGCAGCCCGAGTGGGGGGGCTTACACTGAAGCTTTCTTT
.	.	TRBV5-1	TRBJ1-1	CASSSYSRGNTEAFF	TGCGCCAGCAGCTCCTACAGTAGGGGGAACACTGAAGCTTTCTTT
.	TRBD2	TRBV3-1/TRBV3-2	TRBJ2-3	CASNGLAGGRGTDTQYF	TGTGCCAGCAACGGACTAGCGGGGGGGCGTGGCACAGATACGCAGTATTTT
once	TRBD1	TRBV3-1/TRBV3-2	TRBJ1-2	CASSHLPGTATGYTF	TGTGCCAGCAGCCATTTACCCGGGACAGCCACTGGCTACACCTTC
.	.	TRBV3-1/TRBV3-2	TRBJ1-1	CASSQDRGNTEAFF	TGTGCCAGCAGCCAAGATCGGGGGAACACTGAAGCTTTCTTT
.	.	TRBV27	TRBJ2-3	CASSSVEDTQYF	TGTGCCAGCAGTTCCGTTGAGGATACGCAGTATTTT
.	.	TRBV29-1	TRBJ1-2	CSVEDDDSGGYGYTF	TGCAGCGTTGAAGATGACGACAGCGGGGGCTATGGCTACACCTTC
.	TRBD2	TRBV18	TRBJ2-3	CASSPLAGGSQVYTQYF	TGTGCCAGCTCACCCCTAGCGGGGGGGTCCCAGGTGTATACGCAGTATTTT
.	TRBD1	TRBV6-2/TRBV6-3	TRBJ1-3	CASSYSDRGNTIYF	TGTGCCAGCAGTTACTCGGACAGGGGAAACACCATATATTTT
few	TRBD1	TRBV7-2	TRBJ2-7	CASRGDRPPYEQYF	TGTGCCAGCAGGGGGGACAGGCCCCCCTACGAGCAGTACTTC
.	.	TRBV5-1	TRBJ2-6	CASSFTRVGSGANVLTF	TGCGCCAGCAGCTTTACCAGGGTGGGCTCTGGGGCCAACGTCCTGACTTTC
.	.	TRBV10-3	TRBJ1-3	CAISETSGASSGNTIYF	TGTGCCATCAGTGAGACCTCTGGGGCGAGCTCTGGAAACACCATATATTTT